This TCR beta chain originates from a study of blood T cell repertoires in COVID-19. Under the authors' procedure: Researchers report that nucleated cell counts were estimated from reference gene primer amplification. TCRdb's copy holds only in-frame clones and misses some; the assay was immunoSEQ multiplex PCR. That table gives V, J and clone size, and the DNA gave D and trimming. Among about 200,000 clones listed, around 80% were seen once. This CDR3 has 15 amino acids. CDR1 is MNHEY and CDR2 is SVGAGI in the germline V gene. The V end was cut by 4 bases, the J end by 3 bases, with 10 bases between.

The J gene is TRBJ2-6, the V gene TRBV6-5; D gene uncertain. The sequence was collected from a woman aged 55-75 years with COVID-19, enrolled during active disease. Sequenced input: peripheral blood. The CDR3 protein is CASSWSLIGANVLTF. DNA of the CDR3: TGTGCCAGCAGTTGGTCCCTAATTGGGGCCAACGTCCTGACTTTC.